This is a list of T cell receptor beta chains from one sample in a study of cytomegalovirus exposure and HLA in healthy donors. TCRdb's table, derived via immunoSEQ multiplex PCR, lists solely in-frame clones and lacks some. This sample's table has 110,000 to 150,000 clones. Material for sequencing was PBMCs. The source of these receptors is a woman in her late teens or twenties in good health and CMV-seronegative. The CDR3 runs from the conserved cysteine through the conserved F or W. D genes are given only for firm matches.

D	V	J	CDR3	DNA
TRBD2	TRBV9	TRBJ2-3	CASSPSGEGLAPRRDTQYF	TGTGCCAGCAGCCCCAGCGGGGAGGGACTAGCGCCACGGAGGGATACGCAGTATTTT
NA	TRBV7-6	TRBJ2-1	CASSPLGGGSYNEQFF	TGTGCCAGCAGCCCGCTGGGAGGAGGCTCCTACAATGAGCAGTTCTTC
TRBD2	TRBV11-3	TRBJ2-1	CASSLGLADISGNEQFF	TGTGCCAGCAGCTTAGGACTGGCAGACATTAGCGGGAACGAGCAGTTCTTC
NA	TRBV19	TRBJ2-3	CASSPSRSTDTQYF	TGTGCCAGTAGTCCGTCACGGAGCACAGATACGCAGTATTTT
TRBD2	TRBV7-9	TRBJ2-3	CASSQGTSGRTDTQYF	TGTGCCAGCAGCCAGGGGACTAGCGGCCGCACAGATACGCAGTATTTT
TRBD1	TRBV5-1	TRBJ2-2	CASSSYVPGQGRLHTGELFF	TGCGCCAGCAGCTCTTACGTCCCGGGACAGGGGAGACTACACACCGGGGAGCTGTTTTTT
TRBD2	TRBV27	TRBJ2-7	CASGPGLAGSYEQYF	TGTGCCAGCGGACCCGGACTAGCGGGGTCCTACGAGCAGTACTTC
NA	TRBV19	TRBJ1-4	CASSIPATNEKLFF	TGTGCCAGTAGTATTCCTGCAACTAATGAAAAACTGTTTTTT
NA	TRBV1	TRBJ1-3	CTSSSYFRHSRNTIYF	TGCACCAGCAGCTCATACTTCAGGCACTCACGAAACACCATATATTTT
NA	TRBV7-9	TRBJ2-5	CASSLALGGETQYF	TGTGCCAGCAGCTTAGCGTTGGGGGGTGAGACCCAGTACTTC
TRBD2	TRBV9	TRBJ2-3	CASSVEGGASTDTQYF	TGTGCCAGCAGCGTAGAGGGAGGGGCTAGCACAGATACGCAGTATTTT
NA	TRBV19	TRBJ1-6	CASSMALDSPLHF	TGTGCCAGTAGTATGGCCCTTGATTCACCCCTCCACTTT
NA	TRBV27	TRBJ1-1	CASSAGVVAEAFF	TGTGCCAGCAGTGCCGGGGTTGTGGCTGAAGCTTTCTTT
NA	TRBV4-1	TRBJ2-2	CASSQHAGNTGELFF	TGCGCCAGCAGCCAGCATGCAGGGAACACCGGGGAGCTGTTTTTT
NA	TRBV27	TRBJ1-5	CASSLWATGSNQPQHF	TGTGCCAGCAGTCTATGGGCAACAGGAAGCAATCAGCCCCAGCATTTT
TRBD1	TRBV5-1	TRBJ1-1	CASSGPTGDTEAFF	TGCGCCAGCAGCGGACCTACAGGGGATACTGAAGCTTTCTTT
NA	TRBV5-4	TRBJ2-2	CASSSKGANTGELFF	TGTGCCAGCAGCTCCAAGGGAGCGAACACCGGGGAGCTGTTTTTT